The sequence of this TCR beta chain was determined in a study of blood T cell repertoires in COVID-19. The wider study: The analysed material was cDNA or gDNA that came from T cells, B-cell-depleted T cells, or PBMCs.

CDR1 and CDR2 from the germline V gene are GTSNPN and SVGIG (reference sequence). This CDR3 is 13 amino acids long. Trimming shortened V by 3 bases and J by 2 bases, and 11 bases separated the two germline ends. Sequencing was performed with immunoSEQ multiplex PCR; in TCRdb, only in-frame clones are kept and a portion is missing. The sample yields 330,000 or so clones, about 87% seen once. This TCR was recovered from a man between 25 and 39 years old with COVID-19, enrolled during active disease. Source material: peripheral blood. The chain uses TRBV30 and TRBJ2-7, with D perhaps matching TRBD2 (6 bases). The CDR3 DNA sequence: TGTGCCTGGAGCCGGGGGTTGACCTACGAGCAGTACTTC. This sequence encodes CAWSRGLTYEQYF.